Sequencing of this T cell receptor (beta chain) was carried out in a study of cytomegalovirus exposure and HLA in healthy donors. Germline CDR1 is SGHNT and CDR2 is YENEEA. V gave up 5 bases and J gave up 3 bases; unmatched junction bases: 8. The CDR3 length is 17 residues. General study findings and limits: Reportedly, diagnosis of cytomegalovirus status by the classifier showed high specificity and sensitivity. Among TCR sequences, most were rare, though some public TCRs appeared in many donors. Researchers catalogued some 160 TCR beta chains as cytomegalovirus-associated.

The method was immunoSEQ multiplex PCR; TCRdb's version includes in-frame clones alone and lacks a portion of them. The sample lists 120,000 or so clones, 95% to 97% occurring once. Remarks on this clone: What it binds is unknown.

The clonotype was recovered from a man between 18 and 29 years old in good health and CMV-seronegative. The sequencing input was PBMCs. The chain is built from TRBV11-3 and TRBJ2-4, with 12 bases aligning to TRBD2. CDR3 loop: CASSPLTSGRDKNIQYF. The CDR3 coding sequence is TGTGCCAGCAGCCCCCTGACTAGCGGGAGAGACAAAAACATTCAGTACTTC.